This paragraph covers one TCR beta chain sequence. Its antigen is still unknown. The data were produced by immunoSEQ multiplex PCR, yet TCRdb's version contains in-frame clones alone and is incomplete. The data show about 160,000 clones, just over 90% seen once. The sample is drawn from a study of T cell responses to AZD1222 COVID-19 vaccine. Broader study findings: Vaccine-related CD4 TCRs covered spike, predominating at 160-218 and 743-854. Without day 14 samples, only post-peak T cell repertoires were studied.

V shed 5 bases and J shed 6 bases, with 16 bases lying between them. The germline gives CDR1 MNHNY, CDR2 SVGAGI (reference sequence). The CDR3 loop spans 14 amino acids. This chain links TRBV6-6 with TRBJ1-2; D is unresolved. The sample here was peripheral blood, taken 28 days after the second AZD1222 dose. This receptor was taken from an adult who received the AZD1222 COVID-19 vaccine. The chain's CDR3 is CASSHPLGINGYTF. The CDR3 DNA sequence: TGTGCCAGCAGTCACCCCTTGGGTATTAATGGCTACACCTTC.